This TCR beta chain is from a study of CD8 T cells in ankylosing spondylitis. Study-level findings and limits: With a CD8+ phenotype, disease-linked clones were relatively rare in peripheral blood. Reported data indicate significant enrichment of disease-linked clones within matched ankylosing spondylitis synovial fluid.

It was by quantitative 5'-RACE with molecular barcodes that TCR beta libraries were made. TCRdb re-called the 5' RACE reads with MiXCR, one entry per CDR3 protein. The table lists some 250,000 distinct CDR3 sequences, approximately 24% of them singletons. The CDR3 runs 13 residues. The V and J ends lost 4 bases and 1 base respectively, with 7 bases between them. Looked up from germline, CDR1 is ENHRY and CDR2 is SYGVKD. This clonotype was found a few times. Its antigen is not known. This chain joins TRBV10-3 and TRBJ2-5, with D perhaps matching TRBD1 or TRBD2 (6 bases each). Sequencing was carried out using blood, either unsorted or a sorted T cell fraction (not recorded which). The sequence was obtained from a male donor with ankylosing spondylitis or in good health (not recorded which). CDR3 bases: TGTGCCATCAGTGCGGGGGCCCAAGAGACCCAGTACTTC. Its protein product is CAISAGAQETQYF.